These 3 T cell receptor beta chains share one sample of origin, sequenced in a study of blood T cell repertoires in COVID-19 (dated by TCRdb to the early 2020s). The library relied on the immunoSEQ multiplex PCR assay. The source is immuneACCESS, and TCRdb retained only in-frame sequences with V and J called. Part of the clones is not carried over; for the studies checked, unresolved V genes explain less than half of this, and the remainder is unexplained. The table for this sample lists 200,000 to 250,000 clones; roughly four fifths of them were counted only once. The ten biggest clones cover more than 4.5% of the sample. Sequencing was done on a sample of PBMCs or T cells enriched from blood (not recorded which). Receptors originate from a woman aged 45-59 years who had been exposed to COVID-19.

The rearrangement uses TRBV3-1 (or the pseudogene TRBV3-2) and TRBJ2-7; 9 nucleotides line up with TRBD1. With V trimmed by 1 base and J by 4 bases, 5 bases remained unmatched. The CDR3 contains 15 residues. Germline loops: CDR1 LGHDT, CDR2 YNNKEL (reference sequence). CDR3 sequence reads: CASSQVTGGGYEQYF. The DNA for the CDR3 is TGTGCCAGCAGCCAAGTCACAGGGGGCGGATACGAGCAGTACTTC.

This chain uses TRBV6-5 with TRBJ2-1, with TRBD2 identical over 12 bases. Germline trimming cut 2 bases from V and 5 bases from J; bases unmatched to any gene: 4. The V gene's germline CDR1 is MNHEY and CDR2 SVGAGI. The CDR3 has 16 amino acids. CDR3 sequence reads: CASSYGSSGGDNEQFF. The CDR3 coding sequence is TGTGCCAGCAGTTACGGGTCTAGCGGGGGGGACAATGAGCAGTTCTTC.

V gene TRBV3-1 (or the pseudogene TRBV3-2) combines with J gene TRBJ1-6, with D unclear. Germline V gene sequence: CDR1 LGHDT, CDR2 YNNKEL (reference sequence). This CDR3 is 17 amino acids long. V was shortened by 0 bases and J by 0 bases, with 9 bases between the two germline ends. CDR3 amino acids: CASSQEMGSSYNSPLHF. In DNA form, the CDR3 reads TGTGCCAGCAGCCAAGAAATGGGGAGCTCCTATAATTCACCCCTCCACTTT.